This T cell receptor (beta chain) was recovered during a study of control samples from healthy donors and cancer patients. Sequencing used immunoSEQ multiplex PCR; TCRdb keeps in-frame clones, though not all of them. Of some 150,000 clones in the sample, 94% were seen once. This CDR3 has 12 amino acids. V lost 3 bases to trimming and J lost 10 bases; unmatched junction nucleotides: 3. Germline CDR1 and CDR2: GTSNPN and SVGIG (reference sequence). This chain connects TRBV30 to TRBJ2-1, with 10 bases matching TRBD2. This receptor was obtained from a man aged 35 to 55 in good health. Sequenced sample: blood. CDR3 sequence: CAWSLAGVEQFF. Here the CDR3 DNA reads TGTGCCTGGAGCCTAGCGGGAGTCGAGCAGTTCTTC.